These T cell receptor beta chains were read from a single sample in a study of beta chain features in type 1 diabetes. Profiled with immunoSEQ multiplex PCR; TCRdb holds only in-frame clones, not every one. The table has approximately 330,000 clones, roughly 11% seen once. What was sequenced was naive CD4+ T cells from blood. These receptor sequences come from a woman in her thirties in good health. Both conserved end residues are part of each CDR3. The order of the fields is J gene, V gene, clone size, D gene, CDR3 protein, CDR3 DNA. The D gene is left open where the match is weak. Rows may omit the clone size; those that give it use once, few, many or a size class.

TRBJ2-3,TRBV2,.,TRBD1,CASKGQGVDTDTQYF,TGTGCCAGCAAGGGACAGGGGGTAGACACAGATACGCAGTATTTT
TRBJ2-3,TRBV25-1,.,TRBD2,CASSELGLAGGPYTQYF,TGTGCCAGCAGTGAACTAGGGCTAGCGGGAGGGCCGTATACGCAGTATTTT
TRBJ1-3,TRBV21-1,few,.,CASSKEDGGSGNTIYF,TGTGCCAGCAGCAAAGAGGACGGGGGCTCTGGAAACACCATATATTTT
TRBJ2-7,TRBV28,few,.,CASSPFVEGEDEQYF,TGTGCCAGCAGTCCTTTTGTTGAGGGCGAGGACGAGCAGTACTTC
TRBJ2-7,TRBV7-2,.,.,CASSFQAYEQYF,TGTGCCAGCAGCTTCCAGGCCTACGAGCAGTACTTC
TRBJ2-1,TRBV7-9,few,TRBD1,CASSSRTGGTPLEQFF,TGTGCCAGCAGCTCTAGGACAGGGGGGACCCCGTTGGAGCAGTTCTTC
TRBJ2-7,TRBV30,.,TRBD2,CAWRASGWYEQYF,TGTGCCTGGAGGGCTAGCGGGTGGTACGAGCAGTACTTC
TRBJ2-7,TRBV18,.,TRBD1,CASSPPGQGAYEQYF,TGTGCCAGCTCACCCCCGGGACAGGGGGCCTACGAGCAGTACTTC
TRBJ1-2,TRBV7-9,.,.,CASSLDQGGWGYTF,TGTGCCAGCAGCTTAGATCAGGGCGGCTGGGGCTACACCTTC
TRBJ2-1,TRBV4-3,.,.,CASSQDFGASSYNEQFF,TGCGCCAGCAGCCAAGATTTCGGCGCTAGCTCCTACAATGAGCAGTTCTTC
TRBJ2-7,TRBV27,.,.,CASSPRQVLTYEQYF,TGTGCCAGCAGTCCTCGACAGGTGCTTACCTACGAGCAGTACTTC
TRBJ2-1,TRBV18,.,TRBD2,CASSFIAGGYNEQFF,TGTGCCAGCTCGTTTATAGCGGGAGGATACAATGAGCAGTTCTTC
TRBJ2-5,TRBV4-3,few,TRBD2,CASSQDRGGTETQYF,TGCGCCAGCAGCCAAGACCGGGGGGGGACGGAGACCCAGTACTTC
TRBJ1-4,TRBV9,.,.,CASSVLWANGNEKLFF,TGTGCCAGCAGCGTATTATGGGCGAACGGTAACGAAAAACTGTTTTTT
TRBJ2-7,TRBV27,few,.,CASRRTEIYEQYF,TGTGCCAGCAGGAGGACAGAAATCTACGAGCAGTACTTC
TRBJ1-1,TRBV2,.,.,CASSIMNTEAFF,TGTGCCAGCAGCATCATGAACACTGAAGCTTTCTTT
TRBJ2-1,TRBV28,.,TRBD2,CASSPGTSGYNEQFF,TGTGCCAGCAGTCCCGGGACTAGCGGGTACAATGAGCAGTTCTTC
TRBJ1-2,TRBV28,few,.,CASSSNYGYTF,TGTGCCAGCAGTAGCAACTATGGCTACACCTTC
TRBJ2-7,TRBV29-1,few,TRBD2,CSAIAGTYEQYF,TGCAGCGCCATAGCGGGGACCTACGAGCAGTACTTC
TRBJ2-3,TRBV7-2,.,.,CASRQPGSDTDTQYF,TGTGCCAGCAGACAACCAGGATCTGACACAGATACGCAGTATTTT
TRBJ2-2,TRBV7-3,few,.,CASSLGRDTGELFF,TGTGCCAGCAGCTTAGGCAGGGACACCGGGGAGCTGTTTTTT
TRBJ2-7,TRBV28,few,.,CASSLGTERYEQYF,TGTGCCAGCAGTTTAGGTACGGAGCGCTACGAGCAGTACTTC
TRBJ1-3,TRBV29-1,few,.,CSVGDIGTIYF,TGCAGCGTTGGGGACATTGGGACCATATATTTT
TRBJ2-7,TRBV28,few,.,CASSNAGSDSYEQYF,TGTGCCAGCAGCAATGCCGGGTCTGACTCCTACGAGCAGTACTTC
TRBJ2-1,TRBV7-2,.,.,CASSLTLVNEQFF,TGTGCCAGCAGCTTAACACTAGTAAACGAGCAGTTCTTC
TRBJ2-5,TRBV7-2,.,.,CASSSPRYAPKTQYF,TGTGCCAGCAGCTCGCCCCGGTATGCGCCGAAGACCCAGTACTTC
TRBJ2-7,TRBV4-3,many,.,CASSLNRGNEQYF,TGCGCCAGCAGCCTCAATCGAGGGAACGAGCAGTACTTC
TRBJ2-7,TRBV30,.,TRBD2,CASQAGGSYEQYF,TGTGCCTCCCAAGCGGGAGGGAGTTACGAGCAGTACTTC
TRBJ2-5,TRBV28,.,.,CATLPQGRRETQYF,TGTGCCACCCTTCCCCAGGGGCGAAGGGAGACCCAGTACTTC
TRBJ2-6,TRBV15,.,TRBD1,CATSRGDRVLSGANVLTF,TGTGCCACCAGCAGGGGGGACAGGGTGCTCTCTGGGGCCAACGTCCTGACTTTC
TRBJ2-1,TRBV2,.,TRBD2,CASGGGGSTYEQFF,TGTGCCAGCGGGGGGGGAGGGAGCACATATGAGCAGTTCTTC
TRBJ1-2,TRBV18,few,TRBD1,CASSERDSQTNYGYTF,TGTGCCAGCTCAGAAAGGGACAGCCAAACTAACTATGGCTACACCTTC
TRBJ2-1,TRBV10-3,.,.,CAIRQNRDSGAYNEQFF,TGTGCCATCAGGCAGAACCGGGACTCGGGGGCCTACAATGAGCAGTTCTTC
TRBJ2-7,TRBV5-4,.,TRBD2,CASSLTVAGAYEQYF,TGTGCCAGCAGCTTGACGGTAGCGGGAGCCTACGAGCAGTACTTC
TRBJ2-7,TRBV18,.,.,CASSPQGINEQYF,TGTGCCAGCTCACCGCAGGGGATAAACGAGCAGTACTTC
TRBJ2-5,TRBV7-2,.,TRBD2,CASSPRLAEETQYF,TGTGCCAGCAGCCCTCGACTAGCGGAAGAGACCCAGTACTTC
TRBJ2-5,TRBV27,few,.,CASSLGGKTQYF,TGTGCCAGCAGTTTGGGGGGTAAGACCCAGTACTTC
TRBJ2-7,TRBV25-1,.,TRBD1,CASSRLGTGGREQYF,TGTGCCAGCAGTCGACTGGGGACAGGGGGAAGGGAGCAGTACTTC
TRBJ2-1,TRBV18,few,.,CASSALRTYNEQFF,TGTGCCAGCTCCGCACTAAGAACCTACAATGAGCAGTTCTTC
TRBJ1-2,TRBV27,few,.,CASSLEWGLGGYTF,TGTGCCAGCAGTTTGGAGTGGGGGCTCGGGGGCTACACCTTC
TRBJ1-4,TRBV2,few,TRBD1,CASSGAGQGEEKLFF,TGTGCCAGCAGTGGGGCTGGACAGGGCGAGGAAAAACTGTTTTTT
TRBJ2-7,TRBV7-6,few,TRBD1,CASSLEGQGITLYEQYF,TGTGCCAGCAGCTTAGAGGGACAGGGAATAACTCTTTACGAGCAGTACTTC
TRBJ2-5,TRBV5-4,few,TRBD1,CASSQGQEQETQYF,TGCGCCAGCAGCCAAGGACAGGAGCAGGAGACCCAGTACTTC
TRBJ1-1,TRBV5-1,.,TRBD1,CASSHGPPGQAHTEAFF,TGCGCCAGCAGCCATGGACCCCCTGGACAGGCTCACACTGAAGCTTTCTTT
TRBJ1-2,TRBV30,few,.,CAWSKDSKSYGYTF,TGTGCCTGGAGCAAAGACAGTAAGAGTTATGGCTACACCTTC
TRBJ2-5,TRBV7-9,few,TRBD2,CASSPGSGRQWEETQYF,TGTGCCAGCAGCCCTGGGAGCGGGAGGCAATGGGAAGAGACCCAGTACTTC
TRBJ2-1,TRBV4-2,.,TRBD2,CASSGGGYSYNEQFF,TGTGCCAGCAGCGGCGGGGGGTACTCCTACAATGAGCAGTTCTTC
TRBJ2-2,TRBV14,.,.,CASSPNWTEIYGGELFF,TGTGCCAGCAGCCCGAATTGGACTGAAATCTATGGCGGGGAGCTGTTTTTT
TRBJ1-1,TRBV5-1,.,.,CASSLGQGYTEAFF,TGCGCCAGCAGCTTGGGGCAGGGTTACACTGAAGCTTTCTTT
TRBJ2-1,TRBV5-1,few,TRBD1,CASSRQGQGASEQFF,TGCGCCAGCAGCCGCCAGGGACAGGGGGCTAGTGAGCAGTTCTTC
TRBJ1-2,TRBV2,few,.,CASSADINYGYTF,TGTGCCAGCAGTGCCGACATTAACTATGGCTACACCTTC
TRBJ1-5,TRBV6-5,.,.,CASSRGHRGNQPQHF,TGTGCCAGCAGTAGGGGACATCGGGGCAATCAGCCCCAGCATTTT